The 16 T cell receptor beta chains in this list originate from one sample, sequenced in a study of cytomegalovirus exposure and HLA in healthy donors. The PCR employed 60 Vbeta primers together with 13 Jbeta primers. Sequencing was performed with immunoSEQ multiplex PCR; in TCRdb, only in-frame clones are kept and a portion is missing. The sample records around 74,000 clones, 75% to 85% being singletons. Sequenced material: PBMCs. The source is a man in his forties or fifties in good health and CMV-seronegative.

The chain employs TRBV5-1 and TRBJ2-7, with D possibly matching TRBD2 (6 bases). CDR1 is SGHRS and CDR2 is YFSETQ in the germline V gene. Trimming left V 2 bases short and J 4 bases short, with 13 bases between. The CDR3 runs 14 residues. CDR3 nucleotides: TGCGCCAGCAGCTTCGGACTATTCATTTACGAGCAGTACTTC. Encoded protein: CASSFGLFIYEQYF.

The J gene is TRBJ2-7, the V gene TRBV5-1, with no clear D. Germline CDR1 SGHRS, CDR2 YFSETQ. Trimming shortened V by 3 bases and J by 4 bases, and 14 bases separated the two germline ends. The CDR3 is 14 residues long. The CDR3 region has the DNA TGCGCCAGCAGCTCCCGGTCGGCCAGGTACGAGCAGTACTTC. Its translation: CASSSRSARYEQYF.

The chain links TRBV4-1 to TRBJ1-2; no firm D call. The CDR3 has 17 residues. V was cut by 4 bases and J by 9 bases, with 27 bases left in between. CDR1 is MGHRA and CDR2 is YSYEKL in the germline V gene. The CDR3 sequence is CASSPSLPSRGGLSYTF. Written as DNA, the CDR3 is TGCGCCAGCAGCCCAAGCCTACCGTCCCGGGGAGGATTGAGCTACACCTTC.

The CDR3 DNA follows: TGTGCCAGTAGTATAATGGGGGGGGCCAACACTGAAGCTTTCTTT. This translates into CASSIMGGANTEAFF. V gene TRBV19 combines with J gene TRBJ1-1, with D tentatively TRBD1 (6 bases). Germline CDR1 LNHDA, CDR2 SQIVND (reference sequence). The CDR3 is 15 amino acids. V gave up 2 bases and J gave up 2 bases, with 12 bases separating them.

The chain links TRBV7-8 to TRBJ1-5; weak D call: TRBD1 (6 bases). Germline V gene data show CDR1 as SGHVS and CDR2 as FQNEAQ. Deletions cut 5 bases from V and 0 bases from J, with 14 bases between. The length of the CDR3 is 16 residues. The CDR3, as DNA: TGTGCCAGCAGCCCAGGAGCAGGGGCTAGCAATCAGCCCCAGCATTTT. This encodes CASSPGAGASNQPQHF.

This chain links TRBV11-2 with TRBJ2-7, with D perhaps TRBD1 (6 bases). With 1 base removed from V and 3 bases from J, the gap between germline ends came to 13 bases. The V gene's germline CDR1 is SGHAT and CDR2 FQNNGV. The CDR3 consists of 15 residues. CDR3 in amino acids: CASSLAGTSFYEQYF. The DNA for the CDR3 is TGTGCCAGCAGCTTAGCCGGGACATCCTTCTACGAGCAGTACTTC. The full variable domain, completed using reference TRBV11-2 and TRBJ2-7, is EAGVAQSPRYKIIEKRQSVAFWCNPISGHATLYWYQQILGQGPKLLIQFQNNGVVDDSQLPKDRFSAERLKGVDSTLKIQPAKLEDSAVYLCASSLAGTSFYEQYFGPGTRLTVT.

The chain employs TRBV4-1 and TRBJ2-3; D may be TRBD2 (6 bases). Trimming left V 2 bases short and J 6 bases short, with 15 bases between. The V gene's germline CDR1 is MGHRA and CDR2 YSYEKL. This CDR3 is built from 15 residues. CDR3 nucleotides: TGCGCCAGCAGCCAAAGTCTAAGTCGGGGGGATACGCAGTATTTT. This gives the protein CASSQSLSRGDTQYF.

The chain couples TRBV9 to TRBJ1-1, with 8 bases aligning to TRBD1. The CDR3 covers 15 residues. The V segment lost 2 bases and the J segment 1 base; nucleotides outside the gene matches: 4. Per germline, CDR1 SGDLS and CDR2 YYNGEE. CDR3 bases: TGTGCCAGCAGCGTCCAAGGGACAGGGAACACTGAAGCTTTCTTT. Amino acids: CASSVQGTGNTEAFF.

J is TRBJ2-3 and V is TRBV5-1; D possibly corresponds to TRBD1 (7 bases). Germline CDR1 is SGHRS and CDR2 is YFSETQ. The CDR3 contains 14 residues. The V gene lost 5 bases and the J gene lost 4 bases, with 14 bases spanning the gap. CDR3 DNA: TGCGCCAGCAGTAAGACCAGGGGGGCAGATACGCAGTATTTT. Protein sequence: CASSKTRGADTQYF.

This clone was counted a few times. The chain joins TRBV7-3 to TRBJ1-3; D is possibly TRBD1 (5 bases). The CDR3 is 15 residues long. Trimming took 4 bases from V and 0 from J, leaving 10 bases between them. The germline V gene encodes CDR1 SGHTA and CDR2 FQGTGA. The CDR3 loop is CASSSSGGSGNTIYF. The CDR3 region has the DNA TGTGCCAGCAGCTCCTCCGGGGGCTCTGGAAACACCATATATTTT.

V is TRBV11-2 and J is TRBJ1-6; D uncertain. The CDR3 consists of 15 residues. CDR1 is SGHAT, CDR2 FQNNGV, per germline. V was pared by 1 base and J by 0 bases, with 4 bases between. CDR3 sequence (DNA): TGTGCCAGCAGCTTAGGGAGCTCCTATAATTCACCCCTCCACTTT. Protein: CASSLGSSYNSPLHF.

The chain employs TRBV15 and TRBJ2-1; D call uncertain. The CDR3 is 16 amino acids. Germline lookup yields CDR1 LNHNV and CDR2 YYDKDF (reference sequence). Trimming stripped 1 base from V and 4 bases from J, with 14 bases between. The CDR3 region is CATSRVSTALYNEQFF. For the CDR3, the DNA is TGTGCCACCAGCAGAGTTTCCACAGCCCTTTACAATGAGCAGTTCTTC.

V gene TRBV5-1 combines with J gene TRBJ2-3; possible D gene TRBD1, 6 bases. CDR1 and CDR2 from the germline V gene are SGHRS and YFSETQ. V was trimmed by 3 bases and J by 5 bases, leaving 13 bases between them. The CDR3 spans 14 residues. The CDR3 region is CASSWQQGQDTQYF. For the CDR3, the DNA is TGCGCCAGCAGCTGGCAGCAGGGGCAAGATACGCAGTATTTT. Combining the CDR3 with reference TRBV5-1 and TRBJ2-3 gives the whole variable domain KAGVTQTPRYLIKTRGQQVTLSCSPISGHRSVSWYQQTPGQGLQFLFEYFSETQRNKGNFPGRFSGRQFSNSRSEMNVSTLELGDSALYLCASSWQQGQDTQYFGPGTRLTVL.

The chain employs TRBV28 and TRBJ2-7, with D perhaps matching TRBD2 (6 bases). Germline CDR1 and CDR2: MDHEN and SYDVKM. The length of the CDR3 is 14 residues. The ends were cut back, 6 bases at V and 9 bases at J, with 21 bases in the middle. CDR3: CASSQGLHIRRQYF. The CDR3 DNA reads as TGTGCCAGCAGCCAGGGACTCCACATTCGCCGGCAGTACTTC.

This clone was detected once. The chain combines TRBV5-6 with TRBJ2-1, with D unclear. V lost 0 bases to trimming and J lost 0 bases, with 7 bases between them. Per germline, CDR1 SGHDT and CDR2 YYEEEE. CDR3 length equals 15 residues. In DNA, the CDR3 is TGTGCCAGCAGCTTGGGGGCACTCTCCTACAATGAGCAGTTCTTC. It codes for CASSLGALSYNEQFF.

This rearrangement joins TRBV6-5 to TRBJ1-6; possibly TRBD1 for D (5 bases). The CDR3 length is 14 residues. CDR1 is MNHEY and CDR2 is SVGAGI in the germline V gene. Trimming took 8 bases from V and 5 from J, leaving 13 bases between them. CDR3 sequence (DNA): TGTGCCAGCCAGGCGGGGGTGGATAATTCACCCCTCCACTTT. Translating it yields CASQAGVDNSPLHF.